The clone carrying this TCR beta chain was counted many times. Antigen specificity is unknown. RNA transcripts provided the source from which TCR beta CDR3 regions were amplified. The HTBI primer set drove a first-round RT-PCR of the TCR CDR3. One entry per CDR3 protein results from TCRdb running MiXCR on the multiplex PCR reads. Among under 500,000 distinct CDR3 sequences listed, more than 12% were seen once. The source of the sample is a study of T cells in Graves' hyperthyroidism and ophthalmopathy. Study-wide results and limits: Model predictions of ophthalmopathy came a median 6.5 months before onset.

Ophthalmopathy patients had moderate-to-severe active disease, CAS ≥3, NOSPECS ≥4, and disease duration under 3 months. The CDR3 consists of 15 residues. The V gene lost 3 bases and the J gene lost 3 bases, with 12 bases spanning the gap. Germline CDR1 reads LGHDT; CDR2 reads YNNKEL (reference sequence). The sequenced sample was blood. The gene calls are TRBV3-1 and TRBJ1-3; tentative D call: TRBD1 (6 bases). The source of this sequence is a middle-aged man with Graves' ophthalmopathy. The CDR3 loop is CASSQMTGGGNTIYF. CDR3 nucleotides: TGTGCCAGCAGCCAGATGACAGGAGGTGGAAACACCATATATTTT. The complete variable domain, with remaining parts taken from reference TRBV3-1 and TRBJ1-3, reads DTAVSQTPKYLVTQMGNDKSIKCEQNLGHDTMYWYKQDSKKFLKIMFSYNNKELIINETVPNRFSPKSPDKAHLNLHINSLELGDSAVYFCASSQMTGGGNTIYFGEGSWLTVV.